These T cell receptor beta chains were read from a single sample in a study of control samples from healthy donors and cancer patients. Using immunoSEQ multiplex PCR, the repertoire was profiled, and TCRdb retains in-frame clones only, with some absent. The table lists around 170,000 clones, nearly 90% of them singletons. The sample consisted of blood. The origin of the receptors is a woman between 45 and 65 years old in good health. Both conserved end residues are part of each CDR3. A D gene is named only where the DNA matches it firmly. Where a row states a size, it is once, few, many or the class of an expanded clone; other rows omit it.

J gene	D gene	clone size	V gene	CDR3 DNA	CDR3 protein
TRBJ1-1	-	-	TRBV4-3	TGCGCCAGCAGCCAAGACAGGGACTGGGGAATCACTGAAGCTTTCTTT	CASSQDRDWGITEAFF
TRBJ2-5	TRBD2	-	TRBV2	TGTGCCAGCAGCGGCGGGGGGGCCTCAAAGACCCAGTACTTC	CASSGGGASKTQYF
TRBJ2-1	-	-	TRBV10-1	TGCGCCAGCAGCCCGGGGGAGGATTACAATGAGCAGTTCTTC	CASSPGEDYNEQFF
TRBJ2-1	-	-	TRBV25-1	TGTGCCAGCAGTGAATATATCGATGAGCAGTTCTTC	CASSEYIDEQFF
TRBJ1-1	-	-	TRBV11-2	TGTGCCAGTACTTGGGACACTGAAGCTTTCTTT	CASTWDTEAFF
TRBJ2-2	TRBD2	-	TRBV2	TGTGCCAGCAGGGCCGGGGGGACCAACACCGGGGAGCTGTTTTTT	CASRAGGTNTGELFF
TRBJ1-2	TRBD1	-	TRBV5-1	TGCGCCAGCAGTGGGGACAGGGGGTTAGGTGGCTACACCTTC	CASSGDRGLGGYTF
TRBJ2-3	TRBD2	-	TRBV24-1	TGTGCCACCAACACGGGGGGGCTCACAGATACGCAGTATTTT	CATNTGGLTDTQYF
TRBJ1-5	-	few	TRBV30	TGTGCCTGGAGTAATGTAGGCAATCAGCCCCAGCATTTT	CAWSNVGNQPQHF
TRBJ1-1	-	-	TRBV11-3	TGTGCCAGCAGCTTATTCGGTGGCACTGAAGCTTTCTTT	CASSLFGGTEAFF
TRBJ1-2	TRBD1	-	TRBV27	TGTGCCAGCAGTGGTACAGAGGGACAGGTGTATGGCTACACCTTC	CASSGTEGQVYGYTF
TRBJ2-7	-	-	TRBV2	TGTGCCGGCGGGATCTCCTACGAGCAGTACTTC	CAGGISYEQYF
TRBJ2-2	-	-	TRBV6-6	TGTGCCAGCCGGGGCGCTGGGGAGCTGTTTTTT	CASRGAGELFF
TRBJ1-5	-	-	TRBV10-1	TGCGCCAAACAGAGGGGACCCCACGGCGATCAGCCCCAGCATTTT	CAKQRGPHGDQPQHF
TRBJ2-7	-	-	TRBV6-2/TRBV6-3	TGTGCCAGCAGCCTGTGGGGGCCTACCTACGAGCAGTACTTC	CASSLWGPTYEQYF
TRBJ1-4	-	-	TRBV3-1/TRBV3-2	TGTGCCAGCAGCCCGGGGTTGGGGTGGGGCGAAAAACTGTTTTTT	CASSPGLGWGEKLFF
TRBJ1-4	-	-	TRBV7-2	TGTGCCAGCAGCTTAATTGTGAATGAAAAACTGTTTTTT	CASSLIVNEKLFF
TRBJ2-5	TRBD2	-	TRBV19	TGTGCCAGTAGTTGGCCTCGAGGAAGCGGGAGAGAGACCCAGTACTTC	CASSWPRGSGRETQYF
TRBJ1-5	TRBD1	-	TRBV27	TGTGCCAGCTCCGAGGGGGCTTTTGGCAATCAGCCCCAGCATTTT	CASSEGAFGNQPQHF
TRBJ2-7	-	-	TRBV9	TGTGCCAGCAGCGGTAACGGCGGCGAGCAGTACTTC	CASSGNGGEQYF
TRBJ2-7	-	-	TRBV6-5	TGTGCCAGCTGGGCGGGGGACAGATCCTACGAGCAGTACTTC	CASWAGDRSYEQYF
TRBJ1-5	TRBD1	-	TRBV10-3	TGTGCCATCAGTGGGACAGGGGGCAATCAGCCCCAGCATTTT	CAISGTGGNQPQHF
TRBJ2-7	TRBD1	-	TRBV6-5	TGTGCCAGCAGGGGGGACAGGGGAAGGTCAGAGTACTTC	CASRGDRGRSEYF
TRBJ2-1	TRBD2	-	TRBV6-2/TRBV6-3	TGTGCCAGCAGTAACCAGCGGGGGGGCTCAAATGAGCAGTTCTTC	CASSNQRGGSNEQFF
TRBJ2-7	-	-	TRBV5-8	TGTGCCAGCAGCCGCCCGGGACGGTACGAGCAGTACTTC	CASSRPGRYEQYF
TRBJ2-1	-	once	TRBV5-4	TGTGCCAGCAGCAGCTTCCGGGACTTCTACAATGAGCAGTTCTTC	CASSSFRDFYNEQFF
TRBJ1-5	-	-	TRBV6-2/TRBV6-3	TGTGCCAGCAGTTACTCGGGCAGGGACAATCAGCCCCAGCATTTT	CASSYSGRDNQPQHF
TRBJ1-2	TRBD1	-	TRBV6-5	TGTGCCAGCAGTTACAGGGGGCTCTATGGCTACACCTTC	CASSYRGLYGYTF
TRBJ1-1	-	-	TRBV9	TGTGCCAGCAGCGTAGACGGTCAGGGTACTGAAGCTTTCTTT	CASSVDGQGTEAFF